The 8 T cell receptor beta chains given below trace back to one sample, sequenced in a study of control samples from healthy donors and cancer patients. This table comes from immunoSEQ multiplex PCR, and its TCRdb copy is limited to in-frame clones, with some not included. The sample records a few hundred thousand clones, around nine tenths being singletons. The source material was PBMCs. These TCRs come from a man aged 40-49 years with head and neck cancer.

This clone was recorded a few times. In DNA form, the CDR3 reads TGTGCCAGCAGCCCCACCGGGACTAGCGGGGGGCAAGAGACCCAGTACTTC. Protein product: CASSPTGTSGGQETQYF. The chain couples TRBV7-2 to TRBJ2-5; 15 bases agree with TRBD2. The CDR3 contains 17 residues. Losses at the gene ends were 5 bases for V and 2 bases for J; bases not matched to a gene: 6. Germline CDR1 is SGHTA and CDR2 is FQGNSA.

For the CDR3, the DNA is TGTGCCAGCAGCGTTGGAGCGGGGGACACAGATACGCAGTATTTT. It translates to CASSVGAGDTDTQYF. This rearrangement joins TRBV9 to TRBJ2-3; 8 bases are a match to TRBD2. V lost 2 bases, J lost 2 bases, and 4 bases stayed unmatched. Germline lookup yields CDR1 SGDLS and CDR2 YYNGEE. The CDR3 spans 15 residues. The variable domain in full, with the rest retrieved from reference TRBV9 and TRBJ2-3, is DSGVTQTPKHLITATGQRVTLRCSPRSGDLSVYWYQQSLDQGLQFLIQYYNGEERAKGNILERFSAQQFPDLHSELNLSSLELGDSALYFCASSVGAGDTDTQYFGPGTRLTVL.

The CDR3 bases are TGTGCCAGCAGCCAAGATCTTCGGACTAGCGGGAGGACCAATTCCTACGAGCAGTACTTC. It is translated as CASSQDLRTSGRTNSYEQYF. The genes are TRBV3-1 (or the pseudogene TRBV3-2) and TRBJ2-7; 14 bases are a match to TRBD2. V trimming: 0 bases; J trimming: 1 base; junction bases outside the gene matches: 11. This CDR3 region has 20 residues. Germline V gene lookup returns CDR1 LGHDT and CDR2 YNNKEL (reference sequence).

The chain employs TRBV14 and TRBJ2-5; D is perhaps TRBD1 (5 bases). CDR1 and CDR2 from the germline V gene are SGHDN and FVKESK. The V end lost 3 bases, the J end lost 5 bases, and 13 bases lay between the germline ends. This CDR3 is 14 amino acids long. CDR3 in amino acids: CASSQARWGETQYF. Here the CDR3 DNA reads TGTGCCAGCAGCCAGGCTAGGTGGGGCGAGACCCAGTACTTC. The full variable domain, in which reference TRBV14 and TRBJ2-5 provide the parts outside the CDR3, is EAGVTQFPSHSVIEKGQTVTLRCDPISGHDNLYWYRRVMGKEIKFLLHFVKESKQDESGMPNNRFLAERTGGTYSTLKVQPAELEDSGVYFCASSQARWGETQYFGPGTRLLVL.

This chain links TRBV11-2 with TRBJ1-5, with a weak D call TRBD1 (6 bases). The CDR3 is 14 residues long. Trimming pared 2 bases from V and 11 bases from J, leaving 16 bases between. Per the germline V gene, CDR1 is SGHAT and CDR2 is FQNNGV. The CDR3 protein is CASSLSQGHRAQHF. The CDR3 region has the DNA TGTGCCAGCAGCTTATCTCAGGGGCATAGGGCCCAGCATTTT.

CDR3 amino acids: CASSESRGQRGQPQHF. In nucleotides, the CDR3 is TGTGCCAGCAGTGAATCCCGGGGGCAAAGGGGCCAGCCCCAGCATTTT. J is TRBJ1-5 and V is TRBV25-1, with D possibly matching TRBD1 (6 bases). Germline V gives CDR1 MGHDK, CDR2 SYGVNS. The CDR3 length is 16 residues. V lost 1 base to trimming and J lost 7 bases, with 17 bases between them. Full variable domain (outside the CDR3, taken from reference TRBV25-1 and TRBJ1-5): EADIYQTPRYLVIGTGKKITLECSQTMGHDKMYWYQQDPGMELHLIHYSYGVNSTEKGDLSSESTVSRIRTEHFPLTLESARPSHTSQYLCASSESRGQRGQPQHFGDGTRLSIL.

This clone was detected only once. The chain uses TRBV11-2 and TRBJ2-2, with D uncertain. CDR1 is SGHAT, CDR2 FQNNGV, per germline. V lost 2 bases, J lost 3 bases, and 10 bases lay in between. The CDR3 runs 15 residues. The CDR3 DNA is TGTGCCAGCAGCTTATTGGGTATCCACACCGGGGAGCTGTTTTTT. Protein: CASSLLGIHTGELFF.

In this sample, this clone turned up a few times. The chain couples TRBV2 to TRBJ1-5; D may be TRBD1 (5 bases). CDR1 SNHLY and CDR2 FYNNEI come from the germline V gene. The CDR3 is made up of 15 amino acids. V lost 1 base and J lost 0, with 7 bases in between. The DNA of the CDR3 is TGTGCCAGCAGTGAAGGGCAGGGTAGCAATCAGCCCCAGCATTTT. Its translation is CASSEGQGSNQPQHF.